The 23 T cell receptor beta chains below come from one sample, sequenced in a study of blood T cells in healthy people across ages. With a J-beta primer mix and a sample-barcoded 5' primer, a second PCR ran roughly 6 to 11 cycles. TCRdb called the 5' RACE reads again in MiXCR, with one record for every CDR3 protein. The sample holds over a million distinct CDR3 sequences; around 27% are singletons and the top ten take approximately 0.7%. These same data were also listed under a study on T cells of mothers and their children.

Sequencing was done on a sample of blood. These TCRs come from a girl aged 2-10 years in good health.

This clonotype was observed a few times. The chain links TRBV24-1 to TRBJ2-1; 13 nucleotides line up with TRBD2. Germline CDR1 reads KGHDR; CDR2 reads SFDVKD. This CDR3 comprises 19 residues. V lost 3 bases, J lost 2 bases, and 9 bases stayed unmatched. The CDR3 spells CATSDRFSGTSGAYNEQFF. CDR3 nucleotide sequence: TGTGCCACCAGTGATCGATTTTCCGGGACTAGCGGGGCCTACAATGAGCAGTTCTTC.

This clonotype has just a few counts. CDR3 sequence (DNA): TGCAGCGTTGAAGAGACTAGCGGGGGGGAAAATGAGCAGTTCTTC. Translation gives CSVEETSGGENEQFF. V usage is TRBV29-1 and J usage is TRBJ2-1; 14 positions agree with TRBD2. CDR3 length equals 15 residues. Germline CDR1 SQVTM, CDR2 ANQGSEA. V lost 0 bases, J lost 7 bases, and 2 bases stayed unmatched.

This clonotype occurred a few times. The chain uses TRBV7-8 and TRBJ2-2, with TRBD2 matching 8 bases. Per the germline V gene, CDR1 is SGHVS and CDR2 is FQNEAQ. This CDR3 has 17 residues. V lost 0 bases and J lost 3; bases outside the gene matches: 6. Here the CDR3 DNA reads TGTGCCAGCAGCTTAGCGGTTAGCGGGGTGTACACCGGGGAGCTGTTTTTT. Protein product: CASSLAVSGVYTGELFF.

The chain links TRBV5-1 to TRBJ1-1; D unresolved. Germline CDR1 is SGHRS and CDR2 is YFSETQ. The CDR3 length is 13 residues. V lost 6 bases and J lost 4, with 13 bases in between. The CDR3 bases are TGCGCCAGCAAGTTCGGGAGTATCACTGAAGCTTTCTTT. Translation: CASKFGSITEAFF. Full variable domain (outside the CDR3, taken from reference TRBV5-1 and TRBJ1-1): KAGVTQTPRYLIKTRGQQVTLSCSPISGHRSVSWYQQTPGQGLQFLFEYFSETQRNKGNFPGRFSGRQFSNSRSEMNVSTLELGDSALYLCASKFGSITEAFFGQGTRLTVV.

The J gene is TRBJ1-5, the V gene TRBV5-1, with a possible D match to TRBD1 (5 bases). The CDR3 runs 14 residues. Trimming stripped 0 bases from V and 5 bases from J, with 9 bases between. CDR1 and CDR2 from the germline V gene are SGHRS and YFSETQ. The CDR3 coding sequence is TGCGCCAGCAGCTTGGAGGGGAATTATCAGCCCCAGCATTTT. Its protein is CASSLEGNYQPQHF.

This clonotype was counted only a few times. This CDR3 is CSVEDREGVSGYTF. In DNA, the CDR3 is TGCAGCGTTGAAGATCGCGAGGGAGTCAGTGGCTACACCTTC. The chain carries TRBV29-1 and TRBJ1-2; no reliable D call. Between the trimmed V and J ends, which lost 0 bases and 7 bases, there was a span of 15 bases. This CDR3 is built from 14 residues. CDR1 is SQVTM, CDR2 ANQGSEA, per germline.

This clonotype was detected a few times. V gene TRBV24-1 combines with J gene TRBJ1-2, with D possibly matching TRBD1 (5 bases). Trimming removed 0 bases at V and 8 bases at J, with 12 bases between. The CDR3 length is 14 residues. The germline V gene has CDR1 KGHDR and CDR2 SFDVKD. The CDR3 DNA is TGTGCCACCAGTGATTTGCTACAGGCGGGCGGCTACACCTTC. Protein product: CATSDLLQAGGYTF.

This chain connects TRBV4-1 to TRBJ1-1, with D unresolved. The V end lost 4 bases, the J end lost 6 bases, and 21 bases lay between the germline ends. The CDR3 sequence is 16 residues long. CDR1 and CDR2 from the germline V gene are MGHRA and YSYEKL. The DNA of the CDR3 is TGCGCCAGCAGCCTGGAACCCGGGAGTTTCTGGGCTGAAGCTTTCTTT. It codes for CASSLEPGSFWAEAFF.

This chain connects TRBV20-1 to TRBJ2-7; D is ambiguous. Germline loops: CDR1 DFQATT, CDR2 SNEGSKA (reference sequence). The V and J ends lost 6 bases and 0 bases respectively, with 15 bases between them. The CDR3 is 14 amino acids. The CDR3 sequence is CSADKDGSSYEQYF. In nucleotides, the CDR3 is TGCAGTGCAGACAAGGACGGTAGCTCCTACGAGCAGTACTTC.

This rearrangement joins TRBV29-1 to TRBJ2-3; weak D call: TRBD2 (5 bases). Germline-derived CDR1 and CDR2 are SQVTM and ANQGSEA. This CDR3 contains 15 residues. V lost 1 base, J lost 0 bases, and 11 bases lay in between. The CDR3 sequence is CSVEATRISTDTQYF. The DNA of the CDR3 is TGCAGCGTTGAAGCCACTAGGATTAGCACAGATACGCAGTATTTT.

V gene TRBV3-1 combines with J gene TRBJ1-2; D call uncertain. The CDR3 consists of 13 residues. The germline CDR1 and CDR2 sequences are LGHDT and YNNKEL (reference sequence). Trimming removed 6 bases from V and 5 bases from J, with 13 bases in between. CDR3 in amino acids: CASSPQKGYGYTF. In DNA form, the CDR3 reads TGTGCCAGCAGTCCACAAAAGGGATATGGCTACACCTTC.

This clonotype was picked up one time. V and J are TRBV5-6 and TRBJ1-2; TRBD1 is a possible D gene (5 bases). Germline V gives CDR1 SGHDT, CDR2 YYEEEE. V lost 3 bases, J lost 4 bases, and 22 bases lay in between. CDR3 length: 17 amino acids. The CDR3 loop reads CASSYPGARIEIYGYTF. CDR3 in DNA: TGTGCCAGCAGCTATCCCGGGGCACGGATCGAGATCTATGGCTACACCTTC.

This clonotype was counted only a few times. The chain has TRBV7-9 and TRBJ1-3; D remains ambiguous. CDR1 and CDR2 (germline): SEHNR, FQNEAQ (reference sequence). The CDR3 loop spans 11 amino acids. The CDR3 sequence: CKSRSGNTIYF. The CDR3 DNA is TGTAAAAGCCGCTCTGGAAACACCATATATTTT.

The chain uses TRBV3-1 and TRBJ2-1, with 7 bases that match TRBD1. Germline-derived CDR1 and CDR2 are LGHDT and YNNKEL (reference sequence). After removal of 1 base from V and 15 bases from J, the junction contained 9 bases not matched to a gene. This CDR3 contains 13 residues. CDR3 in DNA: TGTGCCAGCAGCCAAGGACAGGGTACCCCCTCGTTCTTC. Encoded protein: CASSQGQGTPSFF.

This clonotype was seen a few times. The V and J genes are TRBV20-1 and TRBJ1-2, with D unresolved. The V end was cut by 5 bases, the J end by 8 bases, with 18 bases between. Per germline, CDR1 DFQATT and CDR2 SNEGSKA (reference sequence). CDR3 length: 13 residues. CDR3 amino acids: CSARAEVTPGYTF. CDR3 coding DNA: TGCAGTGCTCGGGCCGAGGTAACCCCGGGCTACACCTTC.

CDR3 region: CASSYPNRGPPQHF. CDR3 DNA: TGTGCCAGCAGTTACCCGAACAGGGGTCCACCCCAGCATTTT. V gene TRBV6-2 or TRBV6-3 combines with J gene TRBJ1-5; 7 nucleotides align to TRBD1. V lost 2 bases and J lost 10; bases outside the gene matches: 8. The germline gives CDR1 MNHEY, CDR2 SVGEGT. This CDR3 is built from 14 residues.

This clonotype was seen a handful of times. The chain joins TRBV19 to TRBJ2-7, with a weak D call TRBD1 (5 bases). Trimming cost V 4 bases and J 0 bases, with 7 bases left between them. Germline CDR1 LNHDA, CDR2 SQIVND (reference sequence). The CDR3 totals 13 residues. In nucleotides, the CDR3 is TGTGCCAGTAGTAGACAGAGCTCCTACGAGCAGTACTTC. It translates to CASSRQSSYEQYF.

The chain carries TRBV11-1 and TRBJ2-5, with a tentative D call TRBD1 (6 bases). The DNA end favors TRBJ2-7, so the J call may be wrong. In germline, CDR1 is SGHAT, CDR2 FQDESV (reference sequence). This CDR3 has 14 residues. CDR3 coding DNA: TGTGCCAGCAGCCGAGGACAGATAACCTACGAGCAGTACTTC. Amino acids: CASSRGQITYEQYF.

This clonotype showed up just a few times. The CDR3 region has the DNA TGCAGTGCTAGTCTGACCGCTTACAATGAGCAGTTCTTC. Amino acids: CSASLTAYNEQFF. V is TRBV20-1 and J is TRBJ2-5, with unresolved D. The DNA end is more similar to TRBJ2-1, so the J call may be wrong. From germline, CDR1 is DFQATT and CDR2 SNEGSKA (reference sequence). The CDR3 covers 13 residues.

The gene calls are TRBV10-3 and TRBJ2-5; D is undetermined. Germline CDR1 is ENHRY and CDR2 is SYGVKD. Trimming shortened V by 0 bases and J by 11 bases, and 10 bases separated the two germline ends. This CDR3 comprises 12 residues. The CDR3 protein is CAISESESQQYF. The CDR3 nucleotides read TGTGCCATCAGTGAGTCAGAGTCTCAGCAGTACTTC.

The rearrangement joins TRBV5-1 to TRBJ1-1; D not certain. This CDR3 has 14 residues. Trimming took 5 bases from V and 5 from J, leaving 16 bases between them. Germline V gene data show CDR1 as SGHRS and CDR2 as YFSETQ. The chain's CDR3 is CASSKVGGDTEAFF. The CDR3 region has the DNA TGCGCCAGCAGTAAGGTTGGCGGGGATACTGAAGCTTTCTTT.

The chain carries TRBV29-1 and TRBJ1-6; 7 nucleotides align to TRBD1. CDR1 SQVTM and CDR2 ANQGSEA come from the germline V gene. V gave up 0 bases and J gave up 7 bases; unmatched junction bases: 6. This CDR3 has 15 amino acids. The CDR3 bases are TGCAGCGTTGAAGACCCGGACAGGCCAAATTCACCCCTCCACTTT. It specifies CSVEDPDRPNSPLHF.

A note on this clonotype: The junction differs from germline at one of its ends, possibly a read error. The chain employs TRBV13 and TRBJ1-2; 8 nucleotides align to TRBD1. This CDR3 contains 14 residues. CDR1 is PRHDT and CDR2 is FYEKMQ in the germline V gene (reference sequence). The CDR3 DNA reads as TGTGCCAGCAGCTTAGGACAGGGGGACTATGGCCACACCTTC. It encodes CASSLGQGDYGHTF.